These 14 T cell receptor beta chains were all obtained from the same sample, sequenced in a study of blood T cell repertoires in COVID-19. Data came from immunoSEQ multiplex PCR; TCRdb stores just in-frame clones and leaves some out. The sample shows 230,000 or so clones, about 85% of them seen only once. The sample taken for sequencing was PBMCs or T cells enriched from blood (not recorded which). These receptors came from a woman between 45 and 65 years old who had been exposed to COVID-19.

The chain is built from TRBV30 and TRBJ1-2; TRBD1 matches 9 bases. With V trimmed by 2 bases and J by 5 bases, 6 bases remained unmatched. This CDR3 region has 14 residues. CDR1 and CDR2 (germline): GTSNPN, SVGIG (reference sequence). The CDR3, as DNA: TGTGCCTGGAGTTCGGGGACAGGGAATTATGGCTACACCTTC. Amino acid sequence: CAWSSGTGNYGYTF.

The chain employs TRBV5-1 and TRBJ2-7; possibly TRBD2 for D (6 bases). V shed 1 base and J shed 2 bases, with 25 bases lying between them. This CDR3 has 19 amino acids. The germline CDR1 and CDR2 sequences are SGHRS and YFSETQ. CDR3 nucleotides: TGCGCCAGCAGCTTGTTTTATGGGACGGGAGTACTGAAAACCTACGAGCAGTACTTC. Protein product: CASSLFYGTGVLKTYEQYF.

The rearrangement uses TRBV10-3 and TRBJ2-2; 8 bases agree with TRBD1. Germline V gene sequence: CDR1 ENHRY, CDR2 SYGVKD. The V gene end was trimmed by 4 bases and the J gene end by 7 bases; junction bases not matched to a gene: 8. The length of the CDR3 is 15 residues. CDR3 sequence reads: CAISAATGVGGELFF. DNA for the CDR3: TGTGCCATCAGTGCGGCGACAGGGGTTGGCGGGGAGCTGTTTTTT.

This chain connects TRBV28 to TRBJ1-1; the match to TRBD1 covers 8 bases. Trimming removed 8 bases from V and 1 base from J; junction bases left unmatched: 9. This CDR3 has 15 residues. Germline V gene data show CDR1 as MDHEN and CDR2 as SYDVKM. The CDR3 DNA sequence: TGTGCCAGCCTGGGGGCGGGGACAGGGAACACTGAAGCTTTCTTT. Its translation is CASLGAGTGNTEAFF.

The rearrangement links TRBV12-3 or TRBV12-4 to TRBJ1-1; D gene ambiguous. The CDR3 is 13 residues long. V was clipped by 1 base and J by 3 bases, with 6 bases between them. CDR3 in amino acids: CASSLDTYTEAFF. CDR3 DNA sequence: TGTGCCAGCAGTTTAGACACCTACACTGAAGCTTTCTTT.

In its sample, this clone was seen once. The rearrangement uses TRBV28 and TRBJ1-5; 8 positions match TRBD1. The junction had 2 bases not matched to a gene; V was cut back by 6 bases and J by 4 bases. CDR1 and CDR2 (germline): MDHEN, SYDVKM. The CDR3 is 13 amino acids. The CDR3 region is CASRDRGNQPQHF. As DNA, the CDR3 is TGTGCCAGCAGAGACAGGGGAAATCAGCCCCAGCATTTT.

The CDR3 sequence is CASSLPGQLNYGYTF. In DNA, the CDR3 is TGTGCCAGCTCACTCCCGGGACAGCTTAACTATGGCTACACCTTC. The chain couples TRBV18 to TRBJ1-2; the match to TRBD1 covers 7 bases. The CDR3 has 15 residues. Germline CDR1 reads KGHSH; CDR2 reads LQKENI. With 4 bases clipped from V and 1 base from J, the junction kept 6 bases outside the gene matches. Variable domain in full (rest from reference TRBV18 and TRBJ1-2): NAGVMQNPRHLVRRRGQEARLRCSPMKGHSHVYWYRQLPEEGLKFMVYLQKENIIDESGMPKERFSAEFPKEGPSILRIQQVVRGDSAAYFCASSLPGQLNYGYTFGSGTRLTVV.

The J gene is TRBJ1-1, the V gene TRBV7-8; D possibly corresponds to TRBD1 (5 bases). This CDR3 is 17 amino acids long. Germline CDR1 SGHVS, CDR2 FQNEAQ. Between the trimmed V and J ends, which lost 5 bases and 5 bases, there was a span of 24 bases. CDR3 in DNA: TGTGCCAGCAGCCGCCTTGACTCCCCGATGGGGGGAACTGAAGCTTTCTTT. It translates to CASSRLDSPMGGTEAFF.

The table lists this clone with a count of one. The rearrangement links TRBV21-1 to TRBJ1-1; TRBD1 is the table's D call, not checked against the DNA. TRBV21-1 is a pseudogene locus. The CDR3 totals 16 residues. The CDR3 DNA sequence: TGTGCCAGCAGCACCATTACGGGACAGCAAAACACTGAAGCTTTCTTT. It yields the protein CASSTITGQQNTEAFF.

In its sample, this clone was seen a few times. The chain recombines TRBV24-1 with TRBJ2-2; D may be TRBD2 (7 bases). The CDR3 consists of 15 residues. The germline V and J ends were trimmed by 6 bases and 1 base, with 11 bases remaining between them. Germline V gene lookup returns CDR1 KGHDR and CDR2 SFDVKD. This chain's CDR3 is CATSPGGRNTGELFF. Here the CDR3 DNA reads TGTGCCACCAGTCCGGGGGGCCGGAACACCGGGGAGCTGTTTTTT.

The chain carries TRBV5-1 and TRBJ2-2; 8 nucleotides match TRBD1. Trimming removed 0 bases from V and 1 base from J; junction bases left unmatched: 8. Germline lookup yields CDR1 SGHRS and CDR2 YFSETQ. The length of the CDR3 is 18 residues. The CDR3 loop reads CASSLGLRQGRNTGELFF. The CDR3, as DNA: TGCGCCAGCAGCTTGGGCTTGAGACAGGGGAGGAACACCGGGGAGCTGTTTTTT. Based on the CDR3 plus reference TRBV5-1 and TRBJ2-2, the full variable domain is KAGVTQTPRYLIKTRGQQVTLSCSPISGHRSVSWYQQTPGQGLQFLFEYFSETQRNKGNFPGRFSGRQFSNSRSEMNVSTLELGDSALYLCASSLGLRQGRNTGELFFGEGSRLTVL.

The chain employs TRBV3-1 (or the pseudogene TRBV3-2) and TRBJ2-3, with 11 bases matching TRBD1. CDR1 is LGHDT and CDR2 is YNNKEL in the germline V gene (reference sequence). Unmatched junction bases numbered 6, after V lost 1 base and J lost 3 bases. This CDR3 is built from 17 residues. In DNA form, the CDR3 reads TGTGCCAGCAGCCAAGTTGGAGGACAGGGGGCAACAGATACGCAGTATTTT. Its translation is CASSQVGGQGATDTQYF.

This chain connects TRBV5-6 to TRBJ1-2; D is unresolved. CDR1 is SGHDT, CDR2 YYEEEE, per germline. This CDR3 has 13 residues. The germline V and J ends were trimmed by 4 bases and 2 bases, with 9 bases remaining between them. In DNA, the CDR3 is TGTGCCAGCAGCGTTCAGTTAAACTATGGCTACACCTTC. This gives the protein CASSVQLNYGYTF. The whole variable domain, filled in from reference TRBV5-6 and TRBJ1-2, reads DAGVTQSPTHLIKTRGQQVTLRCSPKSGHDTVSWYQQALGQGPQFIFQYYEEEERQRGNFPDRFSGHQFPNYSSELNVNALLLGDSALYLCASSVQLNYGYTFGSGTRLTVV.

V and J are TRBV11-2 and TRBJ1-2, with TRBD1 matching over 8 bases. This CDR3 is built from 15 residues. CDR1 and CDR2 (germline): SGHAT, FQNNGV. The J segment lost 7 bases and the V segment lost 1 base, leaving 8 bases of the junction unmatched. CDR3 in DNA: TGTGCCAGCAGCTTAGGGACAGGGTGGGAGAGTGGCTACACCTTC. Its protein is CASSLGTGWESGYTF.